The rows below give T cell receptor beta chains drawn from one sample of a study of blood T cell repertoires in COVID-19. Produced via immunoSEQ multiplex PCR; TCRdb's table is partial and in-frame only. This table has 250,000 to 300,000 clones, 88% appearing once. Sequenced material: PBMCs or T cells enriched from blood (not recorded which). Every receptor here comes from a woman in her twenties or thirties who had recovered from COVID-19. The CDR3 runs from the conserved cysteine through the conserved F or W. A D gene is named only where the DNA matches it firmly. The size of a clone is reported for some rows only, either as once, few or many, or as a class for expanded clones.

J: TRBJ2-2
V: TRBV3-1/TRBV3-2
D: .
size: .
CDR3: CASSQVGGTGELFF
DNA: TGTGCCAGCAGCCAAGTCGGGGGTACCGGGGAGCTGTTTTTT

J: TRBJ1-6
V: TRBV2
D: TRBD1
size: .
CDR3: CASTGTGTFGSPLHF
DNA: TGTGCCAGCACCGGGACAGGGACCTTTGGTTCACCCCTCCACTTT

J: TRBJ2-7
V: TRBV29-1
D: .
size: .
CDR3: CSVVLDSSYEQYF
DNA: TGCAGCGTTGTTCTGGACAGCTCATACGAGCAGTACTTC

J: TRBJ1-3
V: TRBV9
D: .
size: once
CDR3: CASSAARGFSGNTIYF
DNA: TGTGCCAGCAGTGCGGCTCGGGGGTTCTCTGGAAACACCATATATTTT

J: TRBJ2-6
V: TRBV19
D: .
size: .
CDR3: CASSLTPTPGANVLTF
DNA: TGTGCCAGTAGCCTCACTCCAACCCCCGGGGCCAACGTCCTGACTTTC

J: TRBJ1-1
V: TRBV7-9
D: .
size: .
CDR3: CASSSGGGTEAFF
DNA: TGTGCCAGCAGCTCCGGGGGTGGCACTGAAGCTTTCTTT

J: TRBJ1-3
V: TRBV21-1
D: .
size: few
CDR3: CASVRSLRDRGLRLRNTIYF
DNA: TGTGCCAGCGTAAGATCGCTTCGGGACAGGGGGCTCAGATTGAGAAACACCATATATTTT

J: TRBJ2-7
V: TRBV18
D: .
size: .
CDR3: CASSPPQGGYEQYF
DNA: TGTGCCAGCTCACCACCCCAGGGTGGGTACGAGCAGTACTTC

J: TRBJ2-5
V: TRBV28
D: TRBD2
size: .
CDR3: CASSLVLAAQETQYF
DNA: TGTGCCAGCAGTTTAGTTCTAGCGGCACAAGAGACCCAGTACTTC

J: TRBJ2-1
V: TRBV7-8
D: TRBD2
size: .
CDR3: CASSSTTQGLVGDEQFF
DNA: TGTGCCAGCAGCTCCACTACTCAAGGACTAGTGGGCGATGAGCAGTTCTTC

J: TRBJ1-3
V: TRBV13
D: TRBD1
size: .
CDR3: CASSLALGQGSGNTIYF
DNA: TGTGCCAGCAGCTTAGCCCTGGGACAGGGCTCTGGAAACACCATATATTTT

J: TRBJ1-4
V: TRBV28
D: .
size: once
CDR3: CASSLIQTNEKLFF
DNA: TGTGCCAGCAGTTTGATACAGACTAATGAAAAACTGTTTTTT

J: TRBJ1-4
V: TRBV28
D: TRBD1
size: .
CDR3: CASSPPGQGLTNEKLFF
DNA: TGTGCCAGCAGTCCCCCGGGACAGGGTTTAACTAATGAAAAACTGTTTTTT

J: TRBJ2-6
V: TRBV7-9
D: .
size: .
CDR3: CASSNNPGANVLTF
DNA: TGTGCCAGCAGCAACAACCCTGGGGCCAACGTCCTGACTTTC

J: TRBJ1-1
V: TRBV6-6
D: .
size: .
CDR3: CASSYTRGNTEAFF
DNA: TGTGCCAGCAGTTACACCAGGGGTAACACTGAAGCTTTCTTT

J: TRBJ1-6
V: TRBV27
D: .
size: .
CDR3: CASSFQLAGKNSPLHF
DNA: TGTGCCAGCAGTTTTCAGTTAGCGGGAAAAAATTCACCCCTCCACTTT

J: TRBJ1-2
V: TRBV5-1
D: .
size: .
CDR3: CASSFEVALKGYTF
DNA: TGCGCCAGCAGCTTCGAGGTCGCCCTCAAGGGCTACACCTTC

J: TRBJ1-1
V: TRBV28
D: .
size: .
CDR3: CASSLPAGMGNTEAFF
DNA: TGTGCCAGCAGTTTGCCGGCGGGGATGGGGAACACTGAAGCTTTCTTT

J: TRBJ2-5
V: TRBV5-1
D: .
size: .
CDR3: CASSLRGGGPQETQYF
DNA: TGCGCCAGCAGCTTGAGGGGGGGAGGTCCACAAGAGACCCAGTACTTC